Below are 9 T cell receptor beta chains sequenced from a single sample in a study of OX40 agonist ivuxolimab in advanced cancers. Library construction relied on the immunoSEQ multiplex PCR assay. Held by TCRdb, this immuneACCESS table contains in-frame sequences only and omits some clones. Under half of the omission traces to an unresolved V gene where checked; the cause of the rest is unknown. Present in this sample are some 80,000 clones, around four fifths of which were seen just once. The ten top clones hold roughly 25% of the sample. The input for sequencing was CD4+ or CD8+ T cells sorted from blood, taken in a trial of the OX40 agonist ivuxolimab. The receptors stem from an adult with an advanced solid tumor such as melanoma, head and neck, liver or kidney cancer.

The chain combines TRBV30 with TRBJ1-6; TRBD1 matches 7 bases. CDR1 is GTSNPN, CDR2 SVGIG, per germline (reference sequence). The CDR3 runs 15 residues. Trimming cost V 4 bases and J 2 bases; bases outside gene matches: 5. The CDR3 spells CAWTATGAYNSPLHF. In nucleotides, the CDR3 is TGTGCCTGGACCGCTACAGGGGCCTATAATTCACCCCTCCACTTT.

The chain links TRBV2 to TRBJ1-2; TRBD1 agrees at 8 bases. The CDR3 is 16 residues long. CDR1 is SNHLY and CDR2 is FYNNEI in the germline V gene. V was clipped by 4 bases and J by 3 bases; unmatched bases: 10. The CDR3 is CASSGPMTGVDYGYTF. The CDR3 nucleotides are TGTGCCAGCAGTGGGCCGATGACAGGGGTAGACTATGGCTACACCTTC.

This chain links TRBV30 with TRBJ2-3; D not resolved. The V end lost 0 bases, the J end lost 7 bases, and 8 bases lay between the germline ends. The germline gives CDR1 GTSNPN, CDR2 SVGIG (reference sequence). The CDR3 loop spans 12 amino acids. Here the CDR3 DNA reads TGTGCCTGGAGTGTCTTAGTGAATACGCAGTATTTT. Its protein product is CAWSVLVNTQYF.

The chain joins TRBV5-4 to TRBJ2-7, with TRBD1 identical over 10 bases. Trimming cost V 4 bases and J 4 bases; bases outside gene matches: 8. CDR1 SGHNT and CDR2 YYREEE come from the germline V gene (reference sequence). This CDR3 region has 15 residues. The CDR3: CASSDRDRGRYEQYF. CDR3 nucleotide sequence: TGTGCCAGCAGCGACCGGGACAGGGGAAGGTACGAGCAGTACTTC. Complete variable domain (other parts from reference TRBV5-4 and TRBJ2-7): ETGVTQSPTHLIKTRGQQVTLRCSSQSGHNTVSWYQQALGQGPQFIFQYYREEENGRGNFPPRFSGLQFPNYSSELNVNALELDDSALYLCASSDRDRGRYEQYFGPGTRLTVT.

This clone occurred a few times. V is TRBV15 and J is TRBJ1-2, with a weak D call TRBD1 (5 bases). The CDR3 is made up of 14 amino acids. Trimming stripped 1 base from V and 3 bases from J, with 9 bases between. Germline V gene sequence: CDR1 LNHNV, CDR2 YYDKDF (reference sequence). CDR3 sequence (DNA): TGTGCCACCAGCAGAGGTCGGGGGGACTATGGCTACACCTTC. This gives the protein CATSRGRGDYGYTF.

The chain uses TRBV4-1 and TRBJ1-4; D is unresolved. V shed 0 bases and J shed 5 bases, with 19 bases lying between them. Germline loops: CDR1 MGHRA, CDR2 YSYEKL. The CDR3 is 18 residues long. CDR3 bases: TGCGCCAGCAGCCAAGAGGCCCTACTTACACACCCGAATGAAAAACTGTTTTTT. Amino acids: CASSQEALLTHPNEKLFF.

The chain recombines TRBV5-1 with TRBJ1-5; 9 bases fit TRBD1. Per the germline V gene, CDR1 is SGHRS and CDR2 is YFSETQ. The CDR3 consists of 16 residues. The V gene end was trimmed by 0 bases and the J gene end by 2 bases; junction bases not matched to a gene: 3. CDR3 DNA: TGCGCCAGCAGCTTGGGGGGACAGGGTGGCAATCAGCCCCAGCATTTT. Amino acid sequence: CASSLGGQGGNQPQHF. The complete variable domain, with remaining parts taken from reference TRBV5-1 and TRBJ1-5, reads KAGVTQTPRYLIKTRGQQVTLSCSPISGHRSVSWYQQTPGQGLQFLFEYFSETQRNKGNFPGRFSGRQFSNSRSEMNVSTLELGDSALYLCASSLGGQGGNQPQHFGDGTRLSIL.

CDR3 nucleotide sequence: TGTGCCAGCAGCTTAGCTCGGCGATCCGGGGAGCTGTTTTTT. Its protein product is CASSLARRSGELFF. The chain combines TRBV7-7 with TRBJ2-2; no reliable D call. This CDR3 is 14 amino acids long. Trimming cost V 0 bases and J 6 bases, with 8 bases left between them. Germline lookup yields CDR1 SSHAT and CDR2 FNYEAQ (reference sequence).

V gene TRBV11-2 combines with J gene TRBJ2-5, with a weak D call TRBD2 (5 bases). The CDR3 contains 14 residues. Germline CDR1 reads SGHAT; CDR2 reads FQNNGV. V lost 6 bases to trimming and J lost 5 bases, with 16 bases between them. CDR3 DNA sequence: TGTGCCAGCAGTTCGTCCGGGGTTAGGGAGACCCAGTACTTC. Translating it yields CASSSSGVRETQYF.